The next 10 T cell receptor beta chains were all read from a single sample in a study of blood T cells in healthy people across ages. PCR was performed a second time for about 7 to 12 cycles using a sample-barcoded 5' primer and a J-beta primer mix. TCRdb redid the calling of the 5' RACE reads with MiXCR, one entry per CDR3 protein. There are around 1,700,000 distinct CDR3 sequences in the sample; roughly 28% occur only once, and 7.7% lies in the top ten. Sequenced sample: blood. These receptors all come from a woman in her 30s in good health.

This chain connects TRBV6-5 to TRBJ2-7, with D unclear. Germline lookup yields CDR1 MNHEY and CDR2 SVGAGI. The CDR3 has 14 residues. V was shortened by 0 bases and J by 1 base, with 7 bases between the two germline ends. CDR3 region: CASSYSGLSYEQYF. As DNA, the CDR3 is TGTGCCAGCAGTTACTCGGGCCTTTCCTACGAGCAGTACTTC.

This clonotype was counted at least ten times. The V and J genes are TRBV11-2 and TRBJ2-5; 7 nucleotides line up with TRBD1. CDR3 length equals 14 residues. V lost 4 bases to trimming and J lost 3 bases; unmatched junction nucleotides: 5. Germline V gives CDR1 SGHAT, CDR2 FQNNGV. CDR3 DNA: TGTGCCAGCAGCTCGAACCAGGGGGAAGAGACCCAGTACTTC. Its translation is CASSSNQGEETQYF.

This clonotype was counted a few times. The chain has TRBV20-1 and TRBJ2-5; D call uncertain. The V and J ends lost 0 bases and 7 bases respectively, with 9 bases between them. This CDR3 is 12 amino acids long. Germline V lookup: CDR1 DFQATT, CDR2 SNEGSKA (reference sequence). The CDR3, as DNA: TGCAGTGCTAGAGACGTAGGAGCGACCCAGTACTTC. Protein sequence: CSARDVGATQYF.

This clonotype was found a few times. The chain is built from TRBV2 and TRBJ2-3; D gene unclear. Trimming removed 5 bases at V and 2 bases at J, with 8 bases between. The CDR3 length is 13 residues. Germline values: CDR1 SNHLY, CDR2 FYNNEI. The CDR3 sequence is CASSFTTTDTQYF. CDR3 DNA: TGTGCCAGCAGTTTTACAACCACAGATACGCAGTATTTT. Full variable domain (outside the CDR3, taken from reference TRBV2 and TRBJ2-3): EPEVTQTPSHQVTQMGQEVILRCVPISNHLYFYWYRQILGQKVEFLVSFYNNEISEKSEIFDDQFSVERPDGSNFTLKIRSTKLEDSAMYFCASSFTTTDTQYFGPGTRLTVL.

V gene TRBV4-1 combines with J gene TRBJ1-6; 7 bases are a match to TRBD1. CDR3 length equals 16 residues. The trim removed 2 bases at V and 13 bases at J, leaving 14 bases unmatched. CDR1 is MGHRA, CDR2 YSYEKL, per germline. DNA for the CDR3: TGCGCCAGCAGCCAACCGACTCGGGACAGAGGGTTCCCCCTCCACTTT. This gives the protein CASSQPTRDRGFPLHF.

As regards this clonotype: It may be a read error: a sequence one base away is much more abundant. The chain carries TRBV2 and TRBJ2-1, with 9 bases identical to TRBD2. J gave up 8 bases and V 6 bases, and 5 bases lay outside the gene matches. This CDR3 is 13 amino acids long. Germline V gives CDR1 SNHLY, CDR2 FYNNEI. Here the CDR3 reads CASRAGGPYEQFF. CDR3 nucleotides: TGTGCCAGCAGGGCGGGAGGGCCCTATGAGCAGTTCTTC.

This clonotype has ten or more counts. In DNA, the CDR3 is TGTGCCAGCAGCTTGACCGACCCCTACGAGCAGTACTTC. Translating it yields CASSLTDPYEQYF. V gene TRBV11-2 combines with J gene TRBJ2-7; D remains ambiguous. This CDR3 region has 13 residues. Germline V gene sequence: CDR1 SGHAT, CDR2 FQNNGV. With 3 bases removed from V and 2 bases from J, the gap between germline ends came to 8 bases.

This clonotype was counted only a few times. In DNA, the CDR3 is TGCGCCAGCAGTTCAGGATGGGGGGGCTATGGCTACACCTTC. It yields the protein CASSSGWGGYGYTF. The rearrangement joins TRBV4-1 to TRBJ1-2, with TRBD1 as a possible D gene (5 bases). The V end was cut by 6 bases, the J end by 4 bases, with 15 bases between. The CDR3 totals 14 residues. Germline V gives CDR1 MGHRA, CDR2 YSYEKL.

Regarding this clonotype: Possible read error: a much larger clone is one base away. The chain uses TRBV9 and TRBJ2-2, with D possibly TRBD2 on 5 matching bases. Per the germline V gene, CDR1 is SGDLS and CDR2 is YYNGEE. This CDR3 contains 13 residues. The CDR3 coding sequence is TGTGCCAGCAGCGCCTCAGTCACCGGGGAGCGGTTTTTT. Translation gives CASSASVTGERFF.

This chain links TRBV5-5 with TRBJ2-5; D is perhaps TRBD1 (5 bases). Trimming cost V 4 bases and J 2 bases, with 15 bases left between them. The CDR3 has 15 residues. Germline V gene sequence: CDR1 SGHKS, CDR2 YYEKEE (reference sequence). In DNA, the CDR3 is TGTGCCAGCAGCCGTCGCAGGGCCACTCAAGAGACCCAGTACTTC. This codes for CASSRRRATQETQYF. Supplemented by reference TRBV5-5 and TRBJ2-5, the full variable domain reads DAGVTQSPTHLIKTRGQQVTLRCSPISGHKSVSWYQQVLGQGPQFIFQYYEKEERGRGNFPDRFSARQFPNYSSELNVNALLLGDSALYLCASSRRRATQETQYFGPGTRLLVL.